The sequence of this T cell receptor (beta chain) was determined in a study of blood T cell repertoires in COVID-19. Whole-study context: The samples span acute and convalescent COVID-19 from the United States, Italy and Spain. T cells, B-cell-depleted T cells, or PBMCs provided the cDNA or gDNA that served as material.

Which cohort a participant joined came from the clinical history participants gave. Recovered status applied to Cohort 3 donors who had two consecutive negative PCRs. It also applied to those with clearance or with symptom resolution. TCRdb keeps only in-frame clones here, not all; method: immunoSEQ multiplex PCR. The data show around 300,000 clones, around 92% seen once. This CDR3 has 14 residues. J gave up 7 bases and V 6 bases, and 8 bases lay outside the gene matches. Germline CDR1 is MNHEY and CDR2 is SVGAGI. This clonotype originated in a woman aged 55-69 years who had recovered from COVID-19. V usage is TRBV6-5 and J usage is TRBJ2-7; 11 nucleotides line up with TRBD2. The sequencing sample was made of PBMCs or T cells enriched from blood (not recorded which). The CDR3 region has the DNA TGTGCCAGCAGGTTAGCGGGAGGGCAGGGAGAGCAGTACTTC. Amino acids: CASRLAGGQGEQYF.